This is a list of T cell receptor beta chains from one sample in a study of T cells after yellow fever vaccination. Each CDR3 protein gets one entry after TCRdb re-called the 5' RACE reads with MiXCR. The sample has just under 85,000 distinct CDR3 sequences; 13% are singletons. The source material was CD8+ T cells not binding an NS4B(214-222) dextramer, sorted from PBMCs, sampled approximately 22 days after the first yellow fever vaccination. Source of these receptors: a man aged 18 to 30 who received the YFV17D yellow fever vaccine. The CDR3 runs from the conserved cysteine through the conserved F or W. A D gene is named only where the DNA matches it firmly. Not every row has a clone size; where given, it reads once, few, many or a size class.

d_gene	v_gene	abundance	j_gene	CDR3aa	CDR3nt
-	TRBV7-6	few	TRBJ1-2	CASSLGGNYGYTF	TGTGCCAGCAGCTTAGGAGGGAACTATGGCTACACCTTC
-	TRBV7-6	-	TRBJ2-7	CASSPPHGPNYEQYF	TGTGCCAGCAGTCCTCCGCACGGACCGAACTACGAGCAGTACTTC
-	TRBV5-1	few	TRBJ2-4	CASSLTGGVVQNIQYF	TGCGCCAGCAGCCTTACAGGGGGGGTCGTCCAAAACATTCAGTACTTC
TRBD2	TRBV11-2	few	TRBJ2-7	CASSWTSRYEQYF	TGTGCCAGCAGCTGGACTAGCAGATACGAGCAGTACTTC
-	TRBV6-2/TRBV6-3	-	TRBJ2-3	CASSRDWSTDTQYF	TGTGCCAGCAGCCGGGACTGGAGCACAGATACGCAGTATTTT
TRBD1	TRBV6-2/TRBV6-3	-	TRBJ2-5	CASSYAGGVGETQYF	TGTGCCAGCAGTTATGCAGGGGGCGTTGGAGAGACCCAGTACTTC
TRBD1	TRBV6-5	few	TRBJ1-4	CASTDNLRQGWNEKLFF	TGTGCCAGCACCGACAATTTAAGACAGGGATGGAACGAAAAACTGTTTTTT
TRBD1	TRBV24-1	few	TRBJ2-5	CATSDPRTGKETQYF	TGTGCCACCAGTGACCCTCGGACAGGGAAAGAGACCCAGTACTTC
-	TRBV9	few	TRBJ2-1	CASSVVPGNEQFF	TGTGCCAGCAGCGTAGTCCCGGGGAATGAGCAGTTCTTC
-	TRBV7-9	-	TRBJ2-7	CASSLGRREQYF	TGTGCCAGCAGCTTAGGTAGACGGGAGCAGTACTTC
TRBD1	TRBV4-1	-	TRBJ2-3	CASSRTGADTQYF	TGCGCCAGCAGTCGCACAGGGGCAGATACGCAGTATTTT
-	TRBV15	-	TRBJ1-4	CATSSLERDQLFF	TGTGCCACCAGCTCCCTGGAGCGAGATCAACTGTTTTTT
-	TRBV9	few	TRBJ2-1	CASSVFSSSYNEQFF	TGTGCCAGCAGCGTATTTAGTAGCTCCTACAATGAGCAGTTCTTC
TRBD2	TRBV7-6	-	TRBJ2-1	CASSLPPGTMNEQFF	TGTGCCAGCAGCTTACCCCCCGGGACTATGAATGAGCAGTTCTTC
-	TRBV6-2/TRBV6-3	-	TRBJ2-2	CASRQTNTGELFF	TGTGCCAGCAGGCAGACGAACACCGGGGAGCTGTTTTTT
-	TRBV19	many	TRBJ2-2	CASSYGTLRFGELFF	TGTGCCAGTAGCTACGGAACGCTTCGATTCGGGGAGCTGTTTTTT
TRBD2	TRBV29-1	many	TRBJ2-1	CSVEGAGGLYNEQFF	TGCAGCGTTGAAGGAGCGGGGGGACTTTACAATGAGCAGTTCTTC
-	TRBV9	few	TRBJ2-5	CASSGLEAGETQYF	TGTGCCAGCAGCGGCCTTGAGGCGGGAGAGACCCAGTACTTC
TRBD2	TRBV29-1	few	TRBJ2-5	CSVDVGRGGRQETQYF	TGCAGCGTTGACGTTGGGCGGGGGGGCAGGCAAGAGACCCAGTACTTC
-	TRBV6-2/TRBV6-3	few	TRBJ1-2	CASTGSFYGYTF	TGTGCCAGCACCGGCAGCTTCTATGGCTACACCTTC
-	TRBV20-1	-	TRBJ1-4	CSAQKRGGEEKLFF	TGCAGTGCCCAGAAGCGAGGGGGTGAGGAAAAACTGTTTTTT
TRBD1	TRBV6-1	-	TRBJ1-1	CASSARTGNTEAFF	TGTGCCAGCAGTGCCCGGACAGGGAACACTGAAGCTTTCTTT
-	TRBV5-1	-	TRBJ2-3	CASSPDSRTDTQYF	TGCGCCAGCAGTCCCGACAGTAGGACAGATACGCAGTATTTT
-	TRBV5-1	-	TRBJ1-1	CASNPSVGDSTEAFF	TGCGCCAGCAACCCGTCGGTAGGGGATTCGACTGAAGCTTTCTTT
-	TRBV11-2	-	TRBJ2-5	CASSLNAEARETQYF	TGTGCCAGCAGCTTAAACGCGGAGGCAAGGGAGACCCAGTACTTC
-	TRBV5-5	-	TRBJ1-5	CASSLTPPRKPQHF	TGTGCCAGCAGCTTGACGCCTCCCCGGAAGCCCCAGCATTTT
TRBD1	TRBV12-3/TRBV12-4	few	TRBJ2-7	CASRGDSPYEQYF	TGTGCCAGCAGAGGGGACAGCCCCTACGAGCAGTACTTC
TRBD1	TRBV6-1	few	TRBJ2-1	CASGDRSSYNEQFF	TGTGCCAGCGGGGACAGGAGCTCCTACAATGAGCAGTTCTTC
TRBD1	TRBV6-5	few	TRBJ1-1	CASSYTGAQNTEAFF	TGTGCCAGCAGTTATACAGGGGCACAGAACACTGAAGCTTTCTTT
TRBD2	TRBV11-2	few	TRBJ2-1	CASSLIHRAGGPMDEQFF	TGTGCCAGCAGCTTAATCCACCGAGCGGGGGGGCCCATGGATGAGCAGTTCTTC
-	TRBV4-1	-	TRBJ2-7	CASSQEPDSSYEQYF	TGCGCCAGCAGCCAAGAGCCGGACAGCTCCTACGAGCAGTACTTC
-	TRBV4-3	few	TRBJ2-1	CASSQDWDQFEQFF	TGCGCCAGCAGCCAAGATTGGGACCAATTTGAGCAGTTCTTC
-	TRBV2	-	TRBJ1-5	CASSTHNQPQHF	TGTGCCAGCAGTACTCACAATCAGCCCCAGCATTTT
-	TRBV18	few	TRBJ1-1	CASSATNTEAFF	TGTGCCAGCTCAGCCACGAACACTGAAGCTTTCTTT
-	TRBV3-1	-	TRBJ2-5	CASSQDLEETQYF	TGTGCCAGCAGCCAAGATCTTGAAGAGACCCAGTACTTC